The 22 T cell receptor beta chains presented below share a single source sample, sequenced in a study of patients and donors after allogeneic stem cell transplantation. TCRdb re-called the RT-PCR reads with MiXCR, one entry per CDR3 protein. The sample shows about 960,000 distinct CDR3 sequences, approximately 19% of them seen only once. The sequencing sample was made of blood, either unsorted or a sorted T cell fraction (not recorded which). These receptors were taken from a human donor who was either an allogeneic HSCT recipient or a stem cell or donor lymphocyte infusion donor (not recorded which). It is not recorded whose cells these are; they may come from a transplant donor.

This chain uses TRBV7-3 with TRBJ2-2; D perhaps matches TRBD1 (5 bases). The V end lost 5 bases, the J end lost 6 bases, and 13 bases lay between the germline ends. Germline V gene sequence: CDR1 SGHTA, CDR2 FQGTGA. The CDR3 runs to 14 residues. CDR3 loop: CASSPTGSPGELFF. CDR3 sequence (DNA): TGTGCCAGCAGCCCCACAGGATCCCCCGGGGAGCTGTTTTTT.

J is TRBJ2-7 and V is TRBV20-1; 8 bases are a match to TRBD2. In germline, CDR1 is DFQATT, CDR2 SNEGSKA (reference sequence). The CDR3 loop spans 15 amino acids. Unmatched junction bases numbered 12, after V lost 5 bases and J lost 3 bases. CDR3 residues: CSARSRPGGLYEQYF. CDR3 in DNA: TGCAGTGCTCGATCTCGTCCGGGAGGGCTCTACGAGCAGTACTTC.

There are many counts of this clonotype. One junction end disagrees with the germline gene, perhaps due to a read error. The rearrangement uses TRBV12-3 or TRBV12-4 and TRBJ2-7; TRBD2 agrees at 9 bases. The CDR3 is made up of 14 amino acids. CDR3 amino acids: CASSLAGSYYEQYF. The CDR3 coding sequence is TGTGCCAGCAGTCTAGCGGGATCTTACTACGAGCAGTACTTC.

The gene calls are TRBV11-2 and TRBJ1-2, with 7 bases aligning to TRBD1. The CDR3 runs 15 residues. J gave up 8 bases and V 2 bases, and 11 bases lay outside the gene matches. Germline V CDR1 and CDR2: SGHAT, FQNNGV. CDR3 residues: CASSLWGQSLEGYTF. The CDR3 DNA is TGTGCCAGCAGCTTATGGGGACAGTCATTAGAGGGCTACACCTTC.

This clonotype has only a few counts. The rearrangement links TRBV28 to TRBJ1-1; the D is unclear. V shed 1 base and J shed 2 bases, with 8 bases lying between them. In germline, CDR1 is MDHEN, CDR2 SYDVKM. This CDR3 region has 14 residues. For the CDR3, the DNA is TGTGCCAGCAGTTTATCGTGGGGAAACACTGAAGCTTTCTTT. This sequence encodes CASSLSWGNTEAFF.

This clonotype was observed a few times. The chain couples TRBV7-2 to TRBJ1-6, with a weak D call TRBD1 (6 bases). Trimming stripped 5 bases from V and 10 bases from J, with 18 bases between. This CDR3 spans 15 amino acids. Per germline, CDR1 SGHTA and CDR2 FQGNSA. The CDR3 coding sequence is TGTGCCAGCAGCCCTCAACAGGGAGCTAGGTCACCCCTCCACTTT. It codes for CASSPQQGARSPLHF.

Only a few counts were recorded for this clonotype. The rearrangement links TRBV12-3 or TRBV12-4 to TRBJ1-5; D gene ambiguous. Trimming took 1 base from V and 7 from J, leaving 14 bases between them. The CDR3 contains 15 residues. CDR3 in amino acids: CASSLGQSIHQPQHF. The CDR3 nucleotides read TGTGCCAGCAGTTTAGGGCAGAGCATACACCAGCCCCAGCATTTT.

V usage is TRBV27 and J usage is TRBJ2-7; maybe TRBD1 (5 bases). The CDR3 extends over 13 amino acids. Trimming removed 4 bases from V and 3 bases from J, with 10 bases in between. Per the germline V gene, CDR1 is MNHEY and CDR2 is SMNVEV (reference sequence). The CDR3 protein is CASSSGIGYEQYF. CDR3 nucleotide sequence: TGTGCCAGCAGTTCAGGGATTGGCTACGAGCAGTACTTC.

This clonotype was detected many times. The chain links TRBV12-3 or TRBV12-4 to TRBJ2-7, with TRBD2 matching over 9 bases. With 3 bases clipped from V and 3 bases from J, the junction kept 6 bases outside the gene matches. The CDR3 has 15 amino acids. CDR3 residues: CASSLSGGQNYEQYF. The CDR3, as DNA: TGTGCCAGCAGTTTGAGCGGGGGGCAAAACTACGAGCAGTACTTC.

J is TRBJ2-5 and V is TRBV5-6; weak D call: TRBD2 (6 bases). The CDR3 covers 16 residues. The V end was cut by 0 bases, the J end by 5 bases, with 17 bases between. Germline CDR1 reads SGHDT; CDR2 reads YYEEEE. The CDR3 DNA reads TGTGCCAGCAGCTTGGAAGGCGGGATCAGGAGGGAGACCCAGTACTTC. Amino acid sequence: CASSLEGGIRRETQYF.

The chain links TRBV5-1 to TRBJ2-2; 8 nucleotides match TRBD2. Trimming at V came to 1 base and at J to 0 bases, leaving 2 bases not matched to a gene. The length of the CDR3 is 16 residues. Germline V gene lookup returns CDR1 SGHRS and CDR2 YFSETQ. This CDR3 is CASSLLLAANTGELFF. The CDR3 nucleotides read TGCGCCAGCAGCTTGTTACTAGCGGCGAACACCGGGGAGCTGTTTTTT.

J is TRBJ1-3 and V is TRBV12-3 or TRBV12-4; no clear D. V was cut by 1 base and J by 6 bases, with 10 bases left in between. This CDR3 region has 14 residues. CDR3: CASSLGQNLNTIYF. The CDR3 coding sequence is TGTGCCAGCAGTTTAGGGCAGAATCTAAACACCATATATTTT.

This clonotype was detected only a few times. The chain carries TRBV6-5 and TRBJ1-1; D gene uncertain. CDR1 MNHEY and CDR2 SVGAGI come from the germline V gene. Trimming stripped 4 bases from V and 0 bases from J, with 18 bases between. The CDR3 consists of 17 residues. The CDR3 loop reads CASSFWSPTAVNTEAFF. The CDR3, as DNA: TGTGCCAGCAGTTTCTGGTCCCCAACAGCGGTGAACACTGAAGCTTTCTTT.

The CDR3 DNA reads as TGTGCCACCAGTGAGCCGACAGATAACTATGGCTACACCTTC. It encodes CATSEPTDNYGYTF. V usage is TRBV24-1 and J usage is TRBJ1-2; tentatively, D is TRBD1 (5 bases). Germline lookup yields CDR1 KGHDR and CDR2 SFDVKD. The CDR3 covers 14 residues. Trimming shortened V by 4 bases and J by 1 base, and 9 bases separated the two germline ends.

This clonotype was detected a few times. This chain connects TRBV12-3 or TRBV12-4 to TRBJ1-5; D remains unclear. Trimming left V 6 bases short and J 5 bases short, with 14 bases between. This CDR3 region has 14 residues. As DNA, the CDR3 is TGTGCCAGCAGGCTGGACCTTAGGGATCAGCCCCAGCATTTT. This sequence encodes CASRLDLRDQPQHF.

This clonotype showed up many times. The chain couples TRBV4-1 to TRBJ2-1; TRBD2 agrees at 7 bases. V shed 1 base, J shed 4 bases, and the junction held 10 bases outside the gene matches. CDR1 and CDR2 (germline): MGHRA, YSYEKL. This CDR3 has 17 amino acids. The CDR3 nucleotides read TGCGCCAGCAGCCAAGGGGGGAGGCGGGAGAAGTACAATGAGCAGTTCTTC. It translates to CASSQGGRREKYNEQFF.

V usage is TRBV27 and J usage is TRBJ2-1; D remains unclear. The CDR3 is 11 residues long. V lost 6 bases to trimming and J lost 7 bases, with 7 bases between them. Germline assignment: CDR1 MNHEY and CDR2 SMNVEV (reference sequence). The CDR3 DNA reads TGTGCCAGCAGAAGGGTGAATGAGCAGTTCTTC. Encoded protein: CASRRVNEQFF.

The V and J genes are TRBV7-9 and TRBJ2-7; 11 nucleotides agree with TRBD1. J was trimmed by 9 bases and V by 1 base; bases with no gene match: 5. This CDR3 has 14 residues. The germline gives CDR1 SEHNR, CDR2 FQNEAQ (reference sequence). The CDR3 loop reads CASSLGTGGGRQYF. The CDR3, as DNA: TGTGCCAGCAGCTTAGGGACAGGGGGCGGGAGGCAGTACTTC.

This chain uses TRBV9 with TRBJ1-2; no clear D gene. The CDR3 is made up of 15 amino acids. CDR1 is SGDLS and CDR2 is YYNGEE in the germline V gene. The V and J ends lost 3 bases and 1 base respectively, with 13 bases between them. As DNA, the CDR3 is TGTGCCAGCAGCGCTCGGGGAGGTGGTAACTATGGCTACACCTTC. Translation gives CASSARGGGNYGYTF.

The sample holds a few counts of this clonotype. The chain has TRBV9 and TRBJ1-2; D call uncertain. Per germline, CDR1 SGDLS and CDR2 YYNGEE. V lost 0 bases and J 8 bases, leaving 14 bases between the germline ends. The CDR3 has 14 amino acids. CDR3 in DNA: TGTGCCAGCAGCGTAGATGTAGCAATGAGGGGCTACACCTTC. Translating gives CASSVDVAMRGYTF.

This clonotype has only a few counts. J is TRBJ2-3 and V is TRBV7-6; the match to TRBD2 covers 10 bases. With V trimmed by 2 bases and J by 6 bases, 11 bases remained unmatched. The CDR3 has 17 amino acids. Looked up from germline, CDR1 is SGHVS and CDR2 is FNYEAQ. CDR3 loop: CASSLSLTSGIQDTQYF. Written as DNA, the CDR3 is TGTGCCAGCAGCTTATCACTCACTAGCGGGATTCAGGATACGCAGTATTTT.

This clonotype has only a few counts. The rearrangement links TRBV7-9 to TRBJ2-7; D is ambiguous. The CDR3 extends over 16 amino acids. Per germline, CDR1 SEHNR and CDR2 FQNEAQ (reference sequence). Trimming pared 3 bases from V and 0 bases from J, leaving 15 bases between. The CDR3 spells CASSFSSRALSYEQYF. CDR3 nucleotides: TGTGCCAGCAGCTTTTCAAGCCGAGCCCTCTCCTACGAGCAGTACTTC.